This TCR beta chain was sequenced during a study of a mutant IDH1 vaccine in newly diagnosed glioma. Across the study: Beginning 4-6 weeks after radiotherapy alone, or with temozolomide cycles, vaccination took place. Treated individuals were approximately 62% male and around 40% female, averaging about 40 years of age. Patients were pretreated with radiotherapy, temozolomide, or both, mostly both.

The length of the CDR3 is 16 residues. Germline lookup yields CDR1 SGHNT and CDR2 YYREEE (reference sequence). Trimming shortened V by 1 base and J by 9 bases, and 17 bases separated the two germline ends. Study-level points and caveats: Among patients, around 93% showed immune responses induced by the vaccine.

For this clone: What it binds is unknown.

Time point meaning: week 47, end of study. The content of each vaccine dose was 300 ug of mutant IDH1 20-mer peptide, and topical imiquimod accompanied it. TCRdb's table, derived via immunoSEQ multiplex PCR, lists solely in-frame clones and lacks some. Of over 75,000 clones listed, 80% to 90% were seen once; the top ten hold around 5.3%. This TCR derives from a man aged 40-55 years with glioma. Specimen: PBMCs, collected from a glioma patient whose treatment included an IDH1 peptide vaccine. V usage is TRBV5-4 and J usage is TRBJ1-6; D is perhaps TRBD1 (6 bases). CDR3 bases: TGTGCCAGCAGCTTGCGGAGGGGGTACGCTAGTTCACCCCTCCACTTT. Translation: CASSLRRGYASSPLHF.